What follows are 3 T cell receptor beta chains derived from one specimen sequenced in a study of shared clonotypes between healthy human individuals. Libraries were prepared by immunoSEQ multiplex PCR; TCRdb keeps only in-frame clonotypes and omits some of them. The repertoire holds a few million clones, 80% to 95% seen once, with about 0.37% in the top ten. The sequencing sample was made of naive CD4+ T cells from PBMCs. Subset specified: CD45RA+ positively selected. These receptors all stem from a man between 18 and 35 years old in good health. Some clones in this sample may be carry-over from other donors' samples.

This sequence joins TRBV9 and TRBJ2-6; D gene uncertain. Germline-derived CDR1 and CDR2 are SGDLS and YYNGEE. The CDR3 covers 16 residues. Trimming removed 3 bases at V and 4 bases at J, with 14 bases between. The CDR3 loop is CASSAGPSVGANVLTF. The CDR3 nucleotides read TGTGCCAGCAGCGCCGGACCCTCAGTAGGGGCCAACGTCCTGACTTTC.

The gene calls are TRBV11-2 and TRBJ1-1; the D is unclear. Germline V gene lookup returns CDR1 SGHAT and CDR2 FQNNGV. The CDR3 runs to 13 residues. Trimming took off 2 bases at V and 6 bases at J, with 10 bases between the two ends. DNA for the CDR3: TGTGCCAGCAGCTTATCCCCAGCCCCTGAAGCTTTCTTT. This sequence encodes CASSLSPAPEAFF.

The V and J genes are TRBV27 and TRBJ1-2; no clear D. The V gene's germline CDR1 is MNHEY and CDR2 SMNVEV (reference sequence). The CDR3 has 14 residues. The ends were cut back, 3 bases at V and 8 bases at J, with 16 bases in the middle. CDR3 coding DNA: TGTGCCAGCAGTTTCCGGTCCGGGGTGCAAGGCTACACCTTC. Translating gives CASSFRSGVQGYTF.